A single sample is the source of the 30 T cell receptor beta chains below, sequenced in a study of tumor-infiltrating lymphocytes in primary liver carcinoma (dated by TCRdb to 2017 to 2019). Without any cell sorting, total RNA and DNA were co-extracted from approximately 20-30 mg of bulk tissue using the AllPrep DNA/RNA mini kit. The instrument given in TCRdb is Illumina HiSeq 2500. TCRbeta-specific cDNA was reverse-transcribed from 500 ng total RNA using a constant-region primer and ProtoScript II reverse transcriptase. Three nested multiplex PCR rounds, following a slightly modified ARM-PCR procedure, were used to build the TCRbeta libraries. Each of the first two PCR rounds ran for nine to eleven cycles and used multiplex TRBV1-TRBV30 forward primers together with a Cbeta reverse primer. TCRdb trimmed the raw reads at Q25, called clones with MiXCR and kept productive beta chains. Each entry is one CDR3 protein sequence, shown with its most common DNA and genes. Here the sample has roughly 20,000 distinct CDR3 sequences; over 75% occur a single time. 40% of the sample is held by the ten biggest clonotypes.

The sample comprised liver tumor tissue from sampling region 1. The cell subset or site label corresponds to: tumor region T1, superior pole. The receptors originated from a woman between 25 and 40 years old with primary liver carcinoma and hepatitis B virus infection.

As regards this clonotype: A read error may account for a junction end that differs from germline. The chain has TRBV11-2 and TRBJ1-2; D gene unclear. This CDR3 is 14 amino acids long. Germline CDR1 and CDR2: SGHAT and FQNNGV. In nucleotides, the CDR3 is TGTGCCAGCAGCTTAGGGGAGGCTAACTGTGGCTACACCTTC. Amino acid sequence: CASSLGEANCGYTF.

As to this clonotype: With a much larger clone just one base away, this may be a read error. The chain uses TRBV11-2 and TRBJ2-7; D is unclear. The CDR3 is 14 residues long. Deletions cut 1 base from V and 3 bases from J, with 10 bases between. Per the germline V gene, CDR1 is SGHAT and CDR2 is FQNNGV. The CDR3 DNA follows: TGTGCCAGCAGCTTAGTTAGGGTTGACTACGAGCAGTACTTC. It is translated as CASSLVRVDYEQYF.

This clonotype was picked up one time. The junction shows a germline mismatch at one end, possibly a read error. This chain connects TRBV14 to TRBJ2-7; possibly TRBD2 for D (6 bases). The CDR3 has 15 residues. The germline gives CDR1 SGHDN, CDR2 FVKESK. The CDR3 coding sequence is TGTGCCAGCAGCCAGGCGGCGGGGACTGACTACGAGGAATATTTC. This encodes CASSQAAGTDYEEYF.

The CDR3: CASTKRFLVLRSNYGHTF. Here the CDR3 DNA reads TGTGCCAGCACTAAACGGTTCCTGGTCCTTAGATCTAACTATGGACACACCTTC. The chain combines TRBV6-1 with TRBJ1-2, with no clear D. The CDR3 length is 18 residues. V was cut by 7 bases and J by 12 bases, with 36 bases left in between. Germline lookup yields CDR1 MNHNS and CDR2 SASEGT.

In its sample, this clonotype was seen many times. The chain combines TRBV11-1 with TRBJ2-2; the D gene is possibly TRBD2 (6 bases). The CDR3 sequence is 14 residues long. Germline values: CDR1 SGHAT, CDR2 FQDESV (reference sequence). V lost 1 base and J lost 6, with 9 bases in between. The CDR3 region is CASSLVPGAGELFF. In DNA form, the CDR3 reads TGTGCCAGCAGCTTAGTTCCGGGGGCCGGGGAGCTGTTTTTT. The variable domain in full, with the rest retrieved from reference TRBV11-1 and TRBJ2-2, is EAEVAQSPRYKITEKSQAVAFWCDPISGHATLYWYRQILGQGPELLVQFQDESVVDDSQLPKDRFSAERLKGVDSTLKIQPAELGDSAMYLCASSLVPGAGELFFGEGSRLTVL.

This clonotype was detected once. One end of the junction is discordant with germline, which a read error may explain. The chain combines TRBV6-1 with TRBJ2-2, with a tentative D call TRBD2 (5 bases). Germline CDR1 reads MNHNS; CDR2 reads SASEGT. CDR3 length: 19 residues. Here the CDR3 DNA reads TGTGCCAGCAGTGAAATCCTCCCCGAGGGCGCCGCGAACACCGGGGAGCTATTTTTT. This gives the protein CASSEILPEGAANTGELFF.

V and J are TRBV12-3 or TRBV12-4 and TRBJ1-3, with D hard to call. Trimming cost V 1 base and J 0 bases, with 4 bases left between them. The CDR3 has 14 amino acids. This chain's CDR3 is CASSLVRSGNTIYF. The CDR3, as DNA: TGTGCCAGCAGTTTAGTCCGCTCTGGAAACACCATATATTTT.

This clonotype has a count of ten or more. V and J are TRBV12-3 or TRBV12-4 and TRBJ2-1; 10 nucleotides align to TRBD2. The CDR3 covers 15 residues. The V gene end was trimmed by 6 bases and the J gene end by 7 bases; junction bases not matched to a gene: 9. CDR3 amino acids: CASSPLAGGGNEQFF. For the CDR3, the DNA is TGTGCCAGCAGCCCCTTAGCGGGAGGTGGAAATGAGCAGTTCTTC.

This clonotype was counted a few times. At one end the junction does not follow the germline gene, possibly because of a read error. CDR3 sequence: CAWANGGGYTDALF. As DNA, the CDR3 is TGTGCCTGGGCGAACGGCGGGGGTTACACTGATGCTTTATTT. V usage is TRBV30 and J usage is TRBJ1-1, with D perhaps TRBD1 (5 bases). Germline V gene lookup returns CDR1 GTSNPN and CDR2 SVGIG (reference sequence). This CDR3 contains 14 residues.

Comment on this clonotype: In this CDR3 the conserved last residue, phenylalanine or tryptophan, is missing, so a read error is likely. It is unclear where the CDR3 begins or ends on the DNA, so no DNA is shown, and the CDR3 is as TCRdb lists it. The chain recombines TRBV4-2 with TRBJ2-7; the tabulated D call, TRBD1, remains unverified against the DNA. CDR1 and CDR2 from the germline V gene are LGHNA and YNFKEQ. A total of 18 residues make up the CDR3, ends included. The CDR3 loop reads CTSSHEHLGQGGPREQYS.

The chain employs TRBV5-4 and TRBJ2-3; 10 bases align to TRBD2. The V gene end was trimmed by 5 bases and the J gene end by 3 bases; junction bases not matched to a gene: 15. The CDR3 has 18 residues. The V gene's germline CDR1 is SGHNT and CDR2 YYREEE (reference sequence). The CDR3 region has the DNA TGTGCCAGCAGAAACACGGCGGCTAGCGGGAGTCGTACAGATACGCAGTATTTT. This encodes CASRNTAASGSRTDTQYF.

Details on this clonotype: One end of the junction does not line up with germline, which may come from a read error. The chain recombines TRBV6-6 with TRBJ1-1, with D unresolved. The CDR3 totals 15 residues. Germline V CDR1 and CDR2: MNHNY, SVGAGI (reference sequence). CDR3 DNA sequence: TGTGCCAGCAGGCCTGGGGTAGTGGCGCCCACTGAAGCTTCCTTT. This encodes CASRPGVVAPTEASF.

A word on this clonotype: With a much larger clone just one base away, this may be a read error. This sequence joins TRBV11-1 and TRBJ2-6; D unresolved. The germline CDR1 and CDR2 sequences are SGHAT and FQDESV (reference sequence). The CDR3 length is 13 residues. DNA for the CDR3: TGTGCCAGTTCACCCTCTTGGGCCAACGTCCTGACTTTC. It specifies CASSPSWANVLTF.

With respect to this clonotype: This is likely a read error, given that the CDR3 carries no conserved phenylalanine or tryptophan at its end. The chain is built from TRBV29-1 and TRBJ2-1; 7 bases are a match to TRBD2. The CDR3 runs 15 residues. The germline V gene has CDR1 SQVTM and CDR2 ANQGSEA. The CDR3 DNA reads TGCAGCGTTGATGTTCTTGGCGGGAGAAACAATGAACAGTTCCTC. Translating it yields CSVDVLGGRNNEQFL.

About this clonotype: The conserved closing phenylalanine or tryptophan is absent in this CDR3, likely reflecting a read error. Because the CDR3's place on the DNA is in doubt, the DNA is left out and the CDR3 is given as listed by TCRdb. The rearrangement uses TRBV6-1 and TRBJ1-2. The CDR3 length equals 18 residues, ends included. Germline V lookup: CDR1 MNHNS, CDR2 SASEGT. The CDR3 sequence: CVGSERFLVLRSNYGYTL.

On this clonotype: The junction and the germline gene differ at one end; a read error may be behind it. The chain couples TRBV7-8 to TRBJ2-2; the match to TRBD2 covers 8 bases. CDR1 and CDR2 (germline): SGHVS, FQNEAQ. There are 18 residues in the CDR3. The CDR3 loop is CAGSSFRLAREDTGGLFF. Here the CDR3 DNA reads TGTGCCGGCAGCTCCTTTAGACTAGCGAGAGAGGACACCGGGGGGCTGTTTTTT.

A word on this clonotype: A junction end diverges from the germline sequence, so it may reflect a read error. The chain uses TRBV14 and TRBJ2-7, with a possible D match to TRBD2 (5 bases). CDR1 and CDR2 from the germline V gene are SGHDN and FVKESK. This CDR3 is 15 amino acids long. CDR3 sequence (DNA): TGTGCCAACAGCCAGGCGGCGTGGGCTGACTACAAGCAGTACTTC. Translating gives CANSQAAWADYKQYF.

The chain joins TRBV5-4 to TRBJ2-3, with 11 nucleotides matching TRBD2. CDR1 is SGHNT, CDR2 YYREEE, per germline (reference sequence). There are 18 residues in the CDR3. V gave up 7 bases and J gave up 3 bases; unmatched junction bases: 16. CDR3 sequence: CASGNQATSGSRTDTQYF. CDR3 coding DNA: TGTGCCAGCGGTAACCAGGCAACTAGCGGGAGTCGGACAGATACGCAGTATTTT. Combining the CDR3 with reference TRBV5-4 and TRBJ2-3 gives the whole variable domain ETGVTQSPTHLIKTRGQQVTLRCSSQSGHNTVSWYQQALGQGPQFIFQYYREEENGRGNFPPRFSGLQFPNYSSELNVNALELDDSALYLCASGNQATSGSRTDTQYFGPGTRLTVL.

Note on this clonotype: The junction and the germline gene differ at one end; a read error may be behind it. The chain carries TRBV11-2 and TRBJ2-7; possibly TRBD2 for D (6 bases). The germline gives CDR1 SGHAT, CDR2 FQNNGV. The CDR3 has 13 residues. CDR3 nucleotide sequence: TGTGCCAGCAAGATTGCGGGGAACTATGAGCGGAACTTC. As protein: CASKIAGNYERNF.

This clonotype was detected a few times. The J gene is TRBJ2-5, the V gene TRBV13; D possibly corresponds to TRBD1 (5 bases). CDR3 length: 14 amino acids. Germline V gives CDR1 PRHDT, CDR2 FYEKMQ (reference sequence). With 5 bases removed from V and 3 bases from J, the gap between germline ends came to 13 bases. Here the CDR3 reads CASSRRQGKETQYF. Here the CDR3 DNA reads TGTGCCAGCAGCCGACGCCAGGGTAAAGAGACCCAGTACTTC.

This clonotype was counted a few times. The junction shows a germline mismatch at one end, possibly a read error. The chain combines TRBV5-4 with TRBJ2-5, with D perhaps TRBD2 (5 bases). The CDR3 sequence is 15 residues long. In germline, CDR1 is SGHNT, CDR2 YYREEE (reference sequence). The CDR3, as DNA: TGTGCCAGCAGTTTGATGGCTAGTGGGAGAGAGACCAAGTACTTC. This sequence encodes CASSLMASGRETKYF.

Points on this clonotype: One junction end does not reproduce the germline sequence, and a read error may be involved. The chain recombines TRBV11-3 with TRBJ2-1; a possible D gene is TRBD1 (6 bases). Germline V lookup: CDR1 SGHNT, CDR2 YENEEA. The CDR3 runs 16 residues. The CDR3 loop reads CASSSTGHGFLGKQFF. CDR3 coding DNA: TGTGCGAGCAGTTCAACGGGACACGGCTTCTTGGGTAAGCAGTTCTTC.

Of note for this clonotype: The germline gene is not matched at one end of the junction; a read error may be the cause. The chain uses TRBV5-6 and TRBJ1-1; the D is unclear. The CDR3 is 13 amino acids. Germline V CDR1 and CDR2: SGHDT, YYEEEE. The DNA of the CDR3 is TGTGCAAGCAGCCCCCTCGGAAACATTGAAGCTTTCTTT. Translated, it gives CASSPLGNIEAFF.

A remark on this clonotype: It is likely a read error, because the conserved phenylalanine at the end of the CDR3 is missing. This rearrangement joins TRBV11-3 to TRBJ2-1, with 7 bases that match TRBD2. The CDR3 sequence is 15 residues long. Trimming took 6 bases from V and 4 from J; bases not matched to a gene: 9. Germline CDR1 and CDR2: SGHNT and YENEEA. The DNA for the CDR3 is TGTGCCAGCAGACGACGGGAGGTTGAGTACAATGAGCAGTTCATC. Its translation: CASRRREVEYNEQFI.

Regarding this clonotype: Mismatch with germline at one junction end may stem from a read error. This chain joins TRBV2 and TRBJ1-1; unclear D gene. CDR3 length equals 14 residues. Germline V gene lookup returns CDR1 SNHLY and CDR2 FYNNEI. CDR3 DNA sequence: TGTACCAGTAGTGAAGGCCAACTGAACACTGAAGCTTTCTTT. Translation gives CTSSEGQLNTEAFF.

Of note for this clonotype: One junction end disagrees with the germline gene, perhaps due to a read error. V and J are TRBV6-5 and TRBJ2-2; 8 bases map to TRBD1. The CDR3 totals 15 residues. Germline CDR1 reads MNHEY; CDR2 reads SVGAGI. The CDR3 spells CASSPRTGSTGKLFF. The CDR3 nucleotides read TGTGCCAGCAGTCCACGGACAGGGTCCACCGGGAAGCTGTTTTTT.

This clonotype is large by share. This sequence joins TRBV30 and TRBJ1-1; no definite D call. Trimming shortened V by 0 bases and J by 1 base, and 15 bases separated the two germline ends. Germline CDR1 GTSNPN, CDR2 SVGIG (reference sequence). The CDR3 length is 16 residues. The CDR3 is CAWSVGGRLPNTEAFF. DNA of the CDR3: TGTGCCTGGAGTGTAGGTGGCAGGCTTCCGAACACTGAAGCTTTCTTT.

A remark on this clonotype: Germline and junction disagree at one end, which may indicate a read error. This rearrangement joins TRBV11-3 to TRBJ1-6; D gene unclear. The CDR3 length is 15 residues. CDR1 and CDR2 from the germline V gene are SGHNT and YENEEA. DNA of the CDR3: TGTGCCGTCAGCTTTAGGTGGAGCTATAATTCACCCCCCCACTTT. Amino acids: CAVSFRWSYNSPPHF.

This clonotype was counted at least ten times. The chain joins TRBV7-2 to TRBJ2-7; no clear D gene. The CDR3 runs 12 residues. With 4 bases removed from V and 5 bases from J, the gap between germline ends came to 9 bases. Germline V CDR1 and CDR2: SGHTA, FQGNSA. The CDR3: CASSSSDHEQYF. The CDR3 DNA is TGTGCCAGCAGCTCAAGTGACCACGAGCAGTACTTC.

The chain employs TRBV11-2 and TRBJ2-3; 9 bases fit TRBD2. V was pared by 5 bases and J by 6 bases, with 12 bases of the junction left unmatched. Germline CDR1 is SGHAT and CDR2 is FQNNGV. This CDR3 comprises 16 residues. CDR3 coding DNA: TGTGCCAGCAGCGCTGGACTAGCGAGTGTTGTTGATACGCAGTATTTT. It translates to CASSAGLASVVDTQYF.